The T cell receptor beta chain under discussion was sequenced for a study of tumor-infiltrating lymphocytes in localized non-small cell lung cancer. Study findings and constraints: Not all patients were TCR sequenced, owing to tissue quantity.

Looked up from germline, CDR1 is DFQATT and CDR2 is SNEGSKA (reference sequence). V was shortened by 8 bases and J by 0 bases, with 7 bases between the two germline ends. The CDR3 totals 11 residues. This clone has a single count. Its specificity is unknown. Here immunoSEQ multiplex PCR was the method, and the copy in TCRdb shows in-frame clones only, minus some. The table lists 13,000 or so clones, 79% of them singletons. This TCR derives from a human donor with non-small cell lung cancer. The genes are TRBV20-1 and TRBJ2-5; no firm D call. The sample taken for sequencing was lung tumor tissue. CDR3 residues: CSPDDQETQYF. CDR3 DNA: TGCAGTCCCGATGACCAAGAGACCCAGTACTTC.